A single sample is the source of the 17 T cell receptor beta chains below, sequenced in a study of PD-L1 blockade in urothelial cancer. Noted time point: peripheral blood 6 weeks after treatment start. Assay used: immunoSEQ multiplex PCR; TCRdb lists only in-frame clones, some missing. The data show roughly 100,000 clones, approximately 87% seen once. The sequencing used PBMCs, collected around atezolizumab (anti-PD-L1) treatment. The receptors shown here come from a man aged 65 to 85 with urothelial cancer.

A single count supports this clone. This chain uses TRBV5-4 with TRBJ2-5; D may be TRBD1 (5 bases). The CDR3 length is 13 residues. Trimming pared 0 bases from V and 4 bases from J, leaving 7 bases between. Per the germline V gene, CDR1 is SGHNT and CDR2 is YYREEE (reference sequence). This CDR3 is CASSLGRAETQYF. In nucleotides, the CDR3 is TGTGCCAGCAGCTTGGGCAGGGCAGAGACCCAGTACTTC. Combining the CDR3 with reference TRBV5-4 and TRBJ2-5 gives the whole variable domain ETGVTQSPTHLIKTRGQQVTLRCSSQSGHNTVSWYQQALGQGPQFIFQYYREEENGRGNFPPRFSGLQFPNYSSELNVNALELDDSALYLCASSLGRAETQYFGPGTRLLVL.

This rearrangement joins TRBV7-3 to TRBJ1-1; D may be TRBD1 (6 bases). The CDR3 has 14 amino acids. In germline, CDR1 is SGHTA, CDR2 FQGTGA. Trimming stripped 5 bases from V and 0 bases from J, with 10 bases between. The CDR3 DNA follows: TGTGCCAGCAGCCCCCAGGGGATGAACACTGAAGCTTTCTTT. Its protein product is CASSPQGMNTEAFF.

The V gene is TRBV5-5, the J gene TRBJ2-1; D is possibly TRBD1 (6 bases). This CDR3 spans 11 amino acids. V was clipped by 2 bases and J by 14 bases, with 11 bases between them. Germline V gives CDR1 SGHKS, CDR2 YYEKEE (reference sequence). The CDR3 sequence is CASSFPGVEFF. The CDR3 DNA follows: TGTGCCAGCAGCTTCCCAGGGGTCGAGTTCTTC.

The V call is TRBV11-3, the J call TRBJ2-5, with TRBD2 as a possible D gene (5 bases). V gave up 2 bases and J gave up 9 bases, with 16 bases separating them. Germline CDR1 is SGHNT and CDR2 is YENEEA. The CDR3 is 14 amino acids. Here the CDR3 reads CASSLNQAERSQYF. Here the CDR3 DNA reads TGTGCCAGCAGCTTAAATCAAGCGGAGCGGTCCCAGTACTTC.

This chain uses TRBV30 with TRBJ2-7; 11 bases align to TRBD2. Germline V gene sequence: CDR1 GTSNPN, CDR2 SVGIG (reference sequence). With V trimmed by 3 bases and J by 5 bases, 6 bases remained unmatched. The CDR3 length is 14 residues. The CDR3 loop is CAWRSSGRSHEQYF. The CDR3, as DNA: TGTGCCTGGAGATCTAGCGGGAGGAGCCACGAGCAGTACTTC.

The chain links TRBV2 to TRBJ1-1; perhaps TRBD1 as D (6 bases). Deletions cut 1 base from V and 11 bases from J, with 20 bases between. The CDR3 is made up of 15 amino acids. CDR1 is SNHLY and CDR2 is FYNNEI in the germline V gene. As DNA, the CDR3 is TGTGCCAGCAGTGAAGGGCCCCTACAGGTGGGGGCGGCTTTCTTT. This translates into CASSEGPLQVGAAFF.

This chain joins TRBV7-8 and TRBJ1-5, with a tentative D call TRBD1 (6 bases). The V and J ends lost 0 bases and 2 bases respectively, with 17 bases between them. In germline, CDR1 is SGHVS, CDR2 FQNEAQ. CDR3 length: 18 amino acids. The CDR3 sequence is CASSLATITGFGNQPQHF. The CDR3 coding sequence is TGTGCCAGCAGCTTAGCGACTATCACAGGGTTTGGCAATCAGCCCCAGCATTTT.

The chain recombines TRBV9 with TRBJ2-6, with D perhaps TRBD2 (5 bases). Germline-derived CDR1 and CDR2 are SGDLS and YYNGEE. This CDR3 has 16 amino acids. The V end was cut by 4 bases, the J end by 4 bases, with 15 bases between. The DNA of the CDR3 is TGTGCCAGCAGCCTTGGGGAGATGTGGGGGGCCAACGTCCTGACTTTC. It yields the protein CASSLGEMWGANVLTF. Filled out from reference TRBV9 and TRBJ2-6, the complete variable domain reads DSGVTQTPKHLITATGQRVTLRCSPRSGDLSVYWYQQSLDQGLQFLIQYYNGEERAKGNILERFSAQQFPDLHSELNLSSLELGDSALYFCASSLGEMWGANVLTFGAGSRLTVL.

This chain links TRBV2 with TRBJ2-1, with D possibly TRBD2 on 6 matching bases. The CDR3 sequence is 14 residues long. Germline-derived CDR1 and CDR2 are SNHLY and FYNNEI. V was shortened by 2 bases and J by 5 bases, with 10 bases between the two germline ends. In DNA, the CDR3 is TGTGCCAGCAGTGAACGGGTAGCGGACAATGAGCAGTTCTTC. This sequence encodes CASSERVADNEQFF.

V usage is TRBV5-1 and J usage is TRBJ1-2; D is unresolved. The CDR3 covers 14 residues. Germline CDR1 SGHRS, CDR2 YFSETQ. Trimming shortened V by 0 bases and J by 7 bases, and 13 bases separated the two germline ends. For the CDR3, the DNA is TGCGCCAGCAGCTTGGAAAGTGAGACTAGTGGCTACACCTTC. It codes for CASSLESETSGYTF.

V usage is TRBV9 and J usage is TRBJ2-3, with D unclear. The CDR3 is 14 residues long. V was trimmed by 0 bases and J by 7 bases, leaving 12 bases between them. From germline, CDR1 is SGDLS and CDR2 YYNGEE. Here the CDR3 reads CASSVDPGPYTQYF. In DNA, the CDR3 is TGTGCCAGCAGCGTAGATCCCGGTCCCTATACGCAGTATTTT.

The rearrangement links TRBV30 to TRBJ1-1; D gene unclear. Germline V gene lookup returns CDR1 GTSNPN and CDR2 SVGIG (reference sequence). The ends were cut back, 7 bases at V and 6 bases at J, with 24 bases in the middle. The CDR3 contains 15 residues. Here the CDR3 reads CASPSGRRNCSEAFF. The DNA of the CDR3 is TGTGCCTCACCTTCAGGCAGGAGGAATTGTTCTGAAGCTTTCTTT.

This clone was observed a few times. The CDR3, as DNA: TGTGCCAGCCTAGCGGGAGGCCAGGCCTACGAGCAGTACTTC. It codes for CASLAGGQAYEQYF. The V and J genes are TRBV7-2 and TRBJ2-7; 11 nucleotides match TRBD2. V was pared by 8 bases and J by 2 bases, with 5 bases of the junction left unmatched. CDR3 length: 14 residues. Germline CDR1 and CDR2: SGHTA and FQGNSA.

The chain joins TRBV5-4 to TRBJ2-3, with D perhaps TRBD2 (8 bases). CDR3 size: 15 residues. Germline V gives CDR1 SGHNT, CDR2 YYREEE (reference sequence). V was cut by 0 bases and J by 6 bases, with 14 bases left in between. This chain's CDR3 is CASSLVSGGGDTQYF. CDR3 sequence (DNA): TGTGCCAGCAGCTTGGTGTCGGGAGGGGGCGATACGCAGTATTTT.

J is TRBJ2-1 and V is TRBV19; possible D gene TRBD1, 5 bases. Deletions cut 4 bases from V and 6 bases from J, with 16 bases between. This CDR3 is 15 amino acids long. Per the germline V gene, CDR1 is LNHDA and CDR2 is SQIVND (reference sequence). CDR3 sequence reads: CASSTPRPRGNEQFF. CDR3 coding DNA: TGTGCCAGTAGTACCCCCCGTCCAAGGGGCAATGAGCAGTTCTTC.

V and J are TRBV28 and TRBJ2-1, with a tentative D call TRBD1 (6 bases). The V end was cut by 5 bases, the J end by 15 bases, with 17 bases between. This CDR3 is 12 amino acids long. Germline V gene lookup returns CDR1 MDHEN and CDR2 SYDVKM. The CDR3 DNA sequence: TGTGCCAGCAGTCCCGTTGAGGGGGTGCGGTTCTTC. Its protein is CASSPVEGVRFF.

The chain has TRBV9 and TRBJ1-6, with 9 nucleotides matching TRBD1. Germline-derived CDR1 and CDR2 are SGDLS and YYNGEE. This CDR3 region has 14 residues. The ends lost 4 bases at V and 10 bases at J; junction bases unmatched: 6. CDR3 sequence (DNA): TGTGCCAGCAGCACCGGGACAGGGAGGTCACCCCTCCACTTT. Its translation is CASSTGTGRSPLHF.